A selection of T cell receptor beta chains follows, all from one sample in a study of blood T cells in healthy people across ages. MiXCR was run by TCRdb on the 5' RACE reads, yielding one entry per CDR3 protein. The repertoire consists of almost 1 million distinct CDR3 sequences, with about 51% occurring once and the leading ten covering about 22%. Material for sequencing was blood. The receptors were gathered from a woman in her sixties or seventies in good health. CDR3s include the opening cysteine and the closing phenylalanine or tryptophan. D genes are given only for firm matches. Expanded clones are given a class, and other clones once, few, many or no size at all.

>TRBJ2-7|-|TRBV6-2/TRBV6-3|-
TGTGCCAGCAGTCAGACTCCTAGCGACCCCCCAAAAGAGCAGTACTTC
CASSQTPSDPPKEQYF
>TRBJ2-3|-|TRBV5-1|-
TGCGCCAGCAGCTTCGGGCGGTCCCCCACAGATACGCAGTATTTT
CASSFGRSPTDTQYF
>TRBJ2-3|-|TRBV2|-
TGTGCCAGCAGTGAAGTTGGGCAGGGTCTAAGAAGTACGCAGTATTTT
CASSEVGQGLRSTQYF
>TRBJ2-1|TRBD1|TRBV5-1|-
TGCGCCAGCAGCCAGGCCGGGACAGGGGGCAATGAGCAGTTCTTC
CASSQAGTGGNEQFF
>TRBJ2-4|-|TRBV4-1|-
TGCGCCAGCAGCCAAGAGGGGGTTCCGAAAAACATTCAGTACTTC
CASSQEGVPKNIQYF
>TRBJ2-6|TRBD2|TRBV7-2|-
TGTGCCGGCAGCTTAACTAGCGGGAACTCTGGGGCCAACGTCCTGACTTTC
CAGSLTSGNSGANVLTF
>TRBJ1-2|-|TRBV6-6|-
TGTGCCAGCAACAGTAACTATGGCTACACCTTC
CASNSNYGYTF
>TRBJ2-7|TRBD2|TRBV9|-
TGTGCCAGCAGCGTAGAATTGGCGGGAGGAGGCGAGCAGTACTTC
CASSVELAGGGEQYF
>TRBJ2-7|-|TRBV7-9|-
TGTGCCAGCAGCGAACAGAGTGACGAGCAGTACTTC
CASSEQSDEQYF
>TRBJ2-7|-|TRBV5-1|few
TGCGCCAGCAGCTTGGCCAGGGCAGCAGGGGAGCAGTACTTC
CASSLARAAGEQYF
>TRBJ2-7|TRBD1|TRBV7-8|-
TGTGCCAGCAGCTTAGTGCGGACAGGATCCTACGAGCAGTACTTC
CASSLVRTGSYEQYF
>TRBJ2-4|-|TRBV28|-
TGTGCCAGCAGTTTTTGGGATGGGGGCAAAAACATTCAGTACTTC
CASSFWDGGKNIQYF
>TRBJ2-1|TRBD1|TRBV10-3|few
TGTGCCATCAGGAGGGACAGCTCCTACAATGAGCAGTTCTTC
CAIRRDSSYNEQFF
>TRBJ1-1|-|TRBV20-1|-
TGCAGTGGGGCCGGAGGGAACACTGAAGCTTTCTTT
CSGAGGNTEAFF
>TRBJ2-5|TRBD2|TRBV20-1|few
TGCAGTGCAACGCCGGGACTAGCGAGACAAGAGACCCAGTACTTC
CSATPGLARQETQYF
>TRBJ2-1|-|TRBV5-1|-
TGCGCCAGCAGGGTTAGGACAGCATACAATGAGCAGTTCTTC
CASRVRTAYNEQFF
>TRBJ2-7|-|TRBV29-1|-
TGCAGCGGACGCCCTTCAGCGGGCCACGAGCAGTACTTC
CSGRPSAGHEQYF
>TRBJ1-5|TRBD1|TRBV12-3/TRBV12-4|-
TGTGCCAGCAGCCACTTAATAAGACAGGGGGTAAAACAGCCCCAGCATTTT
CASSHLIRQGVKQPQHF
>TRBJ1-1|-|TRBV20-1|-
TGCAGTGCTGAAACAGAGAACACTGAAGCTTTCTTT
CSAETENTEAFF
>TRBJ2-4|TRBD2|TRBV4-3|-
TGCGCCAGCAGCCAACTCTTTGGAACTAGCGGGAGTAACCCCTACAATGAGCAGTACTTC
CASSQLFGTSGSNPYNEQYF
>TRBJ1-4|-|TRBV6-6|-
TGTGCCAGCAGTTACGTGGACACCGGAGCAAAACTGTTTTTT
CASSYVDTGAKLFF
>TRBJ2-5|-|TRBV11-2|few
TGTGCCAGCAGCTCCCCCGCAGAGACCCAGTACTTC
CASSSPAETQYF
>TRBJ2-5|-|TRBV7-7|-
TGTGCCAGCAGCCGAAACACCGGCCAAGGGGAGACCCAGTACTTC
CASSRNTGQGETQYF
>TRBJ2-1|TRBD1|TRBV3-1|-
TGTGCCACCTCTAGGCAGGGGGTAGTTGAGCAGTTCTTC
CATSRQGVVEQFF
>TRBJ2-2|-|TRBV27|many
TGTGCCAGCAGTTATACTGGCGGGGAGCTGTTTTTT
CASSYTGGELFF
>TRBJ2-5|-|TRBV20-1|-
TGCAGTGCTAGGACCCACGGGTTATCCAATGAGCAGTACTTC
CSARTHGLSNEQYF
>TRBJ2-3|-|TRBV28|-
TGTGCCAGCAGTTTTACAGGCCAAGATACGCAGTATTTT
CASSFTGQDTQYF
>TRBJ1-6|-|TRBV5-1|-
TGCGCCAGCAGCATCCCCTCGGGAGAGGTTTCACCCCTCCACTTT
CASSIPSGEVSPLHF